One T cell receptor (beta chain) is described in this entry. Its target is unknown. The sample is drawn from a study of shared clonotypes between healthy human individuals. Study overall: Used for every donor were three CD4 naive, three CD4 memory, two CD8 naive and one CD8 memory plate. Findings and limits, study-wide: Represented diversity, genetic and exposure-history alike, was limited by few donors.

Generated by immunoSEQ multiplex PCR, the TCRdb table keeps only in-frame clones and is missing some. The table lists millions of clones, about 93% of them singletons. Trimming pared 6 bases from V and 6 bases from J, leaving 14 bases between. This CDR3 is built from 13 residues. Germline CDR1 reads SGHVS; CDR2 reads FQNEAQ. Selected positively for CCR7 and CD45RO-negative, naive CD8 cells excluded terminally differentiated effector memory CD45RA+ cells. The sample comprised naive CD8+ T cells from PBMCs. This chain joins TRBV7-8 and TRBJ1-1, with D perhaps TRBD1 (5 bases). This TCR came from a man between 18 and 35 years old in good health. Some clones in this sample may be carry-over from other donors' samples. CDR3 DNA sequence: TGTGCCAGCAGGGGGGGGGACCGGCCTGAAGCTTTCTTT. Translated: CASRGGDRPEAFF.